This T cell receptor (beta chain) was captured in a study of patients and donors after allogeneic stem cell transplantation. The CDR3 runs to 15 residues. Trimming pared 4 bases from V and 3 bases from J, leaving 13 bases between. This clonotype was seen only a few times. Using its own MiXCR run on the RT-PCR reads, TCRdb lists one record per CDR3 protein. Of about 160,000 distinct CDR3 sequences in the sample, 24% were seen once. The TCR was taken from a human donor who was either an allogeneic HSCT recipient or a stem cell or donor lymphocyte infusion donor (not recorded which). It is not recorded whose cells these are; they may come from a transplant donor. This chain connects TRBV12-3 or TRBV12-4 to TRBJ2-4, with D possibly being TRBD1 (5 bases). Material for sequencing was blood, either unsorted or a sorted T cell fraction (not recorded which). CDR3 amino acids: CASSSREEGKNIQYF. CDR3 coding DNA: TGTGCCAGCAGTTCCAGGGAAGAAGGCAAAAACATTCAGTACTTC.